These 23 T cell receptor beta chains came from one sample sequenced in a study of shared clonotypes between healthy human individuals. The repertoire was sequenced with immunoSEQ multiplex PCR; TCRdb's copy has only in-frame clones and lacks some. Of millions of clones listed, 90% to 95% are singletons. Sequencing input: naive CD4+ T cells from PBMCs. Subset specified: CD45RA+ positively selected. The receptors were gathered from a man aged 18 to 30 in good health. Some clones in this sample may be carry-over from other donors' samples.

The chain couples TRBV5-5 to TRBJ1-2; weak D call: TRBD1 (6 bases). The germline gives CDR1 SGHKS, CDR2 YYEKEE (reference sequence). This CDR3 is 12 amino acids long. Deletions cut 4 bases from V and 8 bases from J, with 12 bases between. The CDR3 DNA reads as TGTGCCAGCAGCAGAACAGGGTTCGGCTACACCTTC. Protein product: CASSRTGFGYTF. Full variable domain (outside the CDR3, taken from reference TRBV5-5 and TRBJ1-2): DAGVTQSPTHLIKTRGQQVTLRCSPISGHKSVSWYQQVLGQGPQFIFQYYEKEERGRGNFPDRFSARQFPNYSSELNVNALLLGDSALYLCASSRTGFGYTFGSGTRLTVV.

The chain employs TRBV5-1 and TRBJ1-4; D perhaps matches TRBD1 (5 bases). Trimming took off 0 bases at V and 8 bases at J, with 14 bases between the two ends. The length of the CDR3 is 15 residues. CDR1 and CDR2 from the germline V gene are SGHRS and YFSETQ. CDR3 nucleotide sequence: TGCGCCAGCAGCTTGGACCCAGGGCGGGACGAAAAACTGTTTTTT. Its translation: CASSLDPGRDEKLFF.

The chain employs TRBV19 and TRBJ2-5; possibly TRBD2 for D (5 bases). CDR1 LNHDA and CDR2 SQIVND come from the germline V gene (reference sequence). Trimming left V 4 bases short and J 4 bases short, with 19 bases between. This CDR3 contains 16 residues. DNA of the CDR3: TGTGCCAGTAGTAGGGCGGGCGGGTTTTTGCGAGAGACCCAGTACTTC. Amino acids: CASSRAGGFLRETQYF. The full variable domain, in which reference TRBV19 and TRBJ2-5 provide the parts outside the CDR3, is DGGITQSPKYLFRKEGQNVTLSCEQNLNHDAMYWYRQDPGQGLRLIYYSQIVNDFQKGDIAEGYSVSREKKESFPLTVTSAQKNPTAFYLCASSRAGGFLRETQYFGPGTRLLVL.

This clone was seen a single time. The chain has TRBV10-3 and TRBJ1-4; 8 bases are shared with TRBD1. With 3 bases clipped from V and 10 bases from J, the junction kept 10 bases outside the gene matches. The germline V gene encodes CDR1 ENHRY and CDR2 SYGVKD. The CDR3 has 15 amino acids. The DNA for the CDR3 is TGTGCCATCAGTGACCCGGCTGGACAGGGAGGAAAACTGTTTTTT. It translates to CAISDPAGQGGKLFF.

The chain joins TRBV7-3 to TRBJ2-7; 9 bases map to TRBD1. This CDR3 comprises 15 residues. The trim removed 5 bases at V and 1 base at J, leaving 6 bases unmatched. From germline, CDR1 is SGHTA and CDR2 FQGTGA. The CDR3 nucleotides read TGTGCCAGCAGCGCGACCGGGACAGGGTCCTACGAGCAGTACTTC. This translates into CASSATGTGSYEQYF.

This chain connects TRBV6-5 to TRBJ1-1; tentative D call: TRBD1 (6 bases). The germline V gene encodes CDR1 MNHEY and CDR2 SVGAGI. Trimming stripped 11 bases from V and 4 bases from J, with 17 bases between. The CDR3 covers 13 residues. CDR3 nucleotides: TGTGCCGTACGAGGGTTAGGGGGCACTGAAGCTTTCTTT. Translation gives CAVRGLGGTEAFF.

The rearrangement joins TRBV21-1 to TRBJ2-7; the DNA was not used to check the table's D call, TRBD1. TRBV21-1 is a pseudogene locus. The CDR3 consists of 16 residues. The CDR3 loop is CASSTERTGVTYEQYF. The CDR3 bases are TGTGCCAGCAGCACCGAAAGGACAGGGGTTACCTACGAGCAGTACTTC.

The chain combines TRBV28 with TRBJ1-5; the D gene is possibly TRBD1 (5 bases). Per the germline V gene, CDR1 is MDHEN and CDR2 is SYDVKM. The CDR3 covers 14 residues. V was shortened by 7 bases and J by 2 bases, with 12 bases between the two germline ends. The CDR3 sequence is CASMRGSGNQPQHF. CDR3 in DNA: TGTGCCAGCATGAGGGGAAGTGGCAATCAGCCCCAGCATTTT. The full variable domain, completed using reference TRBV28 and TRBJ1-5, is DVKVTQSSRYLVKRTGEKVFLECVQDMDHENMFWYRQDPGLGLRLIYFSYDVKMKEKGDIPEGYSVSREKKERFSLILESASTNQTSMYLCASMRGSGNQPQHFGDGTRLSIL.

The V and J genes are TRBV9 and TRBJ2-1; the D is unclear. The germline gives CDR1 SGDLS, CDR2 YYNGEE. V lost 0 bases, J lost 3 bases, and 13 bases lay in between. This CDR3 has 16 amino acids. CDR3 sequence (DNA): TGTGCCAGCAGCGTAGCTTTGGAGCGTTACTACAATGAGCAGTTCTTC. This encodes CASSVALERYYNEQFF.

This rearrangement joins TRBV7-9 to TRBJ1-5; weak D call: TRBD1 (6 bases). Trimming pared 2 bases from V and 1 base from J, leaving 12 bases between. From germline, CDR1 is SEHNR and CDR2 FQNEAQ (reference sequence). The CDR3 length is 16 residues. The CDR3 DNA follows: TGTGCCAGCAGCTTATCGGGGGCAGGAAGCAATCAGCCCCAGCATTTT. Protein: CASSLSGAGSNQPQHF. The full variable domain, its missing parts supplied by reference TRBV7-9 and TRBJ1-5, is DTGVSQNPRHKITKRGQNVTFRCDPISEHNRLYWYRQTLGQGPEFLTYFQNEAQLEKSRLLSDRFSAERPKGSFSTLEIQRTEQGDSAMYLCASSLSGAGSNQPQHFGDGTRLSIL.

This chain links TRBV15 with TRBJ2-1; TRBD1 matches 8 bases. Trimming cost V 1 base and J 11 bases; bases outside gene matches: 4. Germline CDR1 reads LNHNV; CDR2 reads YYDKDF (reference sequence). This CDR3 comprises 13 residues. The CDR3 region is CATSRAGQGKQFF. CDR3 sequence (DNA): TGTGCCACCAGCAGAGCTGGACAGGGCAAGCAGTTCTTC.

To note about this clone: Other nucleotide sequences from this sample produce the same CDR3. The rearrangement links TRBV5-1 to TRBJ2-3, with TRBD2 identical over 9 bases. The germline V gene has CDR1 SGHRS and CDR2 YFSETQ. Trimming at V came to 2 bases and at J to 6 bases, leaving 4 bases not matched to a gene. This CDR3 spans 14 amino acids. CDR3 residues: CASSFSGSGDTQYF. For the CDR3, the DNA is TGCGCCAGCAGCTTTAGCGGGAGCGGGGATACGCAGTATTTT.

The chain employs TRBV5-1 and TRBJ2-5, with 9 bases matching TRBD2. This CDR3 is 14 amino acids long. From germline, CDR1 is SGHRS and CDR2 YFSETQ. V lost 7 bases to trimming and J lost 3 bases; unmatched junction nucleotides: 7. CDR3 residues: CASSISGGEETQYF. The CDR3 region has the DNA TGCGCCAGCTCGATTAGCGGGGGTGAAGAGACCCAGTACTTC.

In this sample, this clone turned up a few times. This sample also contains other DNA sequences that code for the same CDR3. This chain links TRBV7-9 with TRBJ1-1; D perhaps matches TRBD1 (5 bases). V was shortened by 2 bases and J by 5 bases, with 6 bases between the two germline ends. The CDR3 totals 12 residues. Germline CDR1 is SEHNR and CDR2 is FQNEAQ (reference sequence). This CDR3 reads CASSLRGTEAFF. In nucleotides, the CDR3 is TGTGCCAGCAGCTTACGGGGGACTGAAGCTTTCTTT.

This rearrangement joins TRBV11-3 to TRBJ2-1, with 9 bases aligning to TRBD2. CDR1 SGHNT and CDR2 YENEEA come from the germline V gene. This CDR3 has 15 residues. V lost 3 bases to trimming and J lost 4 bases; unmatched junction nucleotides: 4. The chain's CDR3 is CASSLTSGRYNEQFF. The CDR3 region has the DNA TGTGCCAGCAGCTTGACTAGCGGAAGATACAATGAGCAGTTCTTC.

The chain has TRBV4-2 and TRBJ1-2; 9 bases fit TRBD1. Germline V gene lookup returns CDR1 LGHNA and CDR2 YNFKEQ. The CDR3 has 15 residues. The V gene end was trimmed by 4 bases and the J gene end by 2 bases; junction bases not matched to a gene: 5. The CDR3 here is CASSRRQGENYGYTF. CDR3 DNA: TGTGCCAGCAGCCGAAGACAGGGGGAGAACTATGGCTACACCTTC.

The CDR3 region is CASSIAGTGSHYGYTF. The DNA for the CDR3 is TGTGCCAGCAGCATAGCCGGGACAGGGTCCCACTATGGCTACACCTTC. J is TRBJ1-2 and V is TRBV9; 9 bases are a match to TRBD1. J was trimmed by 3 bases and V by 4 bases; bases with no gene match: 10. The CDR3 length is 16 residues. Germline V gene data show CDR1 as SGDLS and CDR2 as YYNGEE.

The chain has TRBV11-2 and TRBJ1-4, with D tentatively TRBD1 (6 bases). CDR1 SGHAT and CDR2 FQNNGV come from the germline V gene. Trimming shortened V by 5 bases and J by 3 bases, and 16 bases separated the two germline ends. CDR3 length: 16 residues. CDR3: CASSLRRGVANEKLFF. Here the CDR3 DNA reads TGTGCCAGCAGCCTCCGAAGGGGGGTAGCTAATGAAAAACTGTTTTTT.

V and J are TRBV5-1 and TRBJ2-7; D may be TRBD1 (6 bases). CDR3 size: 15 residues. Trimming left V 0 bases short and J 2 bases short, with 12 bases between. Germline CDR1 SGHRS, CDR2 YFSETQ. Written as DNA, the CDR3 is TGCGCCAGCAGCTTGGTTCCGGGACAAACCTACGAGCAGTACTTC. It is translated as CASSLVPGQTYEQYF.

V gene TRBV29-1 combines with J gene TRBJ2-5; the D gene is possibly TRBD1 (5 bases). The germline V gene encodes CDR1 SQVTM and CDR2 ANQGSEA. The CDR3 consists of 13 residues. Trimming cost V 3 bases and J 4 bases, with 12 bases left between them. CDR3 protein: CSVEGLGRETQYF. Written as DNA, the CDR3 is TGCAGCGTTGAGGGGCTAGGGCGAGAGACCCAGTACTTC. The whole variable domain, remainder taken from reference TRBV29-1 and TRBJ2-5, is SAVISQKPSRDICQRGTSLTIQCQVDSQVTMMFWYRQQPGQSLTLIATANQGSEATYESGFVIDKFPISRPNLTFSTLTVSNMSPEDSSIYLCSVEGLGRETQYFGPGTRLLVL.

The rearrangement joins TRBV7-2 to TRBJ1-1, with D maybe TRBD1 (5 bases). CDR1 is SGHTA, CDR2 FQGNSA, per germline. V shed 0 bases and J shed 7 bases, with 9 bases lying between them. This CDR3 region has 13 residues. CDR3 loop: CASSLAWDGEAFF. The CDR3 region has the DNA TGTGCCAGCAGCTTAGCATGGGACGGTGAAGCTTTCTTT.

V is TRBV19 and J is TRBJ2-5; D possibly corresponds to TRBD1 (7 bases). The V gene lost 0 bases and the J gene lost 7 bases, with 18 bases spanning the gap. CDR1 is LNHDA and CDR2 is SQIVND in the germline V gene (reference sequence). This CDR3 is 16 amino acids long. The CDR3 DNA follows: TGTGCCAGTAGTATAGATCCATTCGGGCAGGGGGGGACCCAGTACTTC. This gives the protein CASSIDPFGQGGTQYF.

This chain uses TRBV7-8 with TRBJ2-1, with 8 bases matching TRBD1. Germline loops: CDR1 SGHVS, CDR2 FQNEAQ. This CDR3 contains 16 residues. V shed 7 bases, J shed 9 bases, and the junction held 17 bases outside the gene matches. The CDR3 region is CASKGRDRFFVFEQFF. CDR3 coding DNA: TGTGCCAGCAAGGGACGGGACAGGTTTTTTGTTTTTGAGCAGTTCTTC.